This T cell receptor beta chain was retrieved from a study of blood T cell repertoires in COVID-19. Looking at the study overall: Researchers got acute and convalescent COVID-19 samples from the United States, Italy and Spain.

Study members were between roughly 18 and 90 years old and lived in roughly 24 US regions. Trimming removed 5 bases from V and 1 base from J; junction bases left unmatched: 4. The CDR3 spans 14 residues. Germline loops: CDR1 LNHDA, CDR2 SQIVND (reference sequence). Per the study methods: Reference gene primers were amplified, and this amplification served to estimate nucleated cell counts. Here immunoSEQ multiplex PCR was the method, and the copy in TCRdb shows in-frame clones only, minus some. V and J calls and clone size come straight from that table; D and trimming were deduced from the DNA. The sample shows over 200,000 clones, roughly nine tenths of them seen only once.

The V and J genes are TRBV19 and TRBJ2-7; 8 nucleotides match TRBD2. This sequence was found in a man aged 25 to 45 who had recovered from COVID-19. The specimen sequenced was PBMCs or T cells enriched from blood (not recorded which). CDR3 protein: CASSLGGVSYEQYF. CDR3 DNA sequence: TGTGCCAGTAGTCTCGGGGGGGTTTCCTACGAGCAGTACTTC.